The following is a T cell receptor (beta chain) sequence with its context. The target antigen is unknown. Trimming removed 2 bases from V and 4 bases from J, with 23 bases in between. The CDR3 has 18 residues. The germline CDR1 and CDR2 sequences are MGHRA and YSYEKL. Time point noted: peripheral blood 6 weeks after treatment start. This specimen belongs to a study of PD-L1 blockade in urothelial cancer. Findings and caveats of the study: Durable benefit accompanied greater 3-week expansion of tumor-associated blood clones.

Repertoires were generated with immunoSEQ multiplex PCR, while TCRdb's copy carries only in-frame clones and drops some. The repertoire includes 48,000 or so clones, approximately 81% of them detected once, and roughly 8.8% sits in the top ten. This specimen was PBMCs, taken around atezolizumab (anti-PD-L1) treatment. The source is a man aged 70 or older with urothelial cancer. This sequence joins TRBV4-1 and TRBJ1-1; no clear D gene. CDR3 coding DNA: TGCGCCAGCAGCCAACTTAGACTGTCCCGGGGTCGGGGCACTGAAGCTTTCTTT. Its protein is CASSQLRLSRGRGTEAFF.